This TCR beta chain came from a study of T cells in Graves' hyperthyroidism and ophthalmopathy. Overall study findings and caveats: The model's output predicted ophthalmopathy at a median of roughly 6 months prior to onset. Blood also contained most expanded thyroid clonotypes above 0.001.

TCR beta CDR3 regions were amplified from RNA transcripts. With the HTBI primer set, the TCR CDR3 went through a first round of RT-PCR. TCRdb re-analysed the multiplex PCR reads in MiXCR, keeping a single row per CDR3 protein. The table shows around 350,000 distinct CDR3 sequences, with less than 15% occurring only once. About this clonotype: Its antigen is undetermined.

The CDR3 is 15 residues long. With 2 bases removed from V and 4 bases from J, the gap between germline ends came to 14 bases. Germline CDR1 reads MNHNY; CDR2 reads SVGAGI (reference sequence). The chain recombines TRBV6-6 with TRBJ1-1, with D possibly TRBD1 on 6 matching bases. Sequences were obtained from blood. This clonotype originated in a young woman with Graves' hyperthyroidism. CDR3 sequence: CASSYGGGAGTEAFF. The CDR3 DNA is TGTGCCAGCAGTTACGGGGGGGGGGCAGGCACTGAAGCTTTCTTT.